This T cell receptor beta chain was identified in a study of blood T cell repertoires in COVID-19. Study details: Samples representing acute and convalescent COVID-19 were sourced from the United States, Italy and Spain.

There are many counts of this clone. CDR1 and CDR2 (germline): LGHDT, YNNKEL (reference sequence). V was cut by 8 bases and J by 9 bases, with 22 bases left in between. CDR3 length: 15 residues. The authors' processing: Reference gene primer amplification gave estimated nucleated cell counts. Generated by immunoSEQ multiplex PCR, the TCRdb table keeps only in-frame clones and is missing some. The V and J calls and clone size are taken from that table; D and trimming were inferred from the DNA. The sample has roughly 60,000 clones; around 75% are singletons. Sequencing was performed on peripheral blood. This sequence was found in a human donor in a cohort sampled during active COVID-19. The V call is TRBV3-1 (or the pseudogene TRBV3-2), the J call TRBJ1-4, with D tentatively TRBD1 (5 bases). The CDR3 loop reads CASRDSSGTVKKLFF. The CDR3 nucleotides read TGTGCCAGCCGCGACAGTAGCGGAACCGTGAAAAAACTGTTTTTT.